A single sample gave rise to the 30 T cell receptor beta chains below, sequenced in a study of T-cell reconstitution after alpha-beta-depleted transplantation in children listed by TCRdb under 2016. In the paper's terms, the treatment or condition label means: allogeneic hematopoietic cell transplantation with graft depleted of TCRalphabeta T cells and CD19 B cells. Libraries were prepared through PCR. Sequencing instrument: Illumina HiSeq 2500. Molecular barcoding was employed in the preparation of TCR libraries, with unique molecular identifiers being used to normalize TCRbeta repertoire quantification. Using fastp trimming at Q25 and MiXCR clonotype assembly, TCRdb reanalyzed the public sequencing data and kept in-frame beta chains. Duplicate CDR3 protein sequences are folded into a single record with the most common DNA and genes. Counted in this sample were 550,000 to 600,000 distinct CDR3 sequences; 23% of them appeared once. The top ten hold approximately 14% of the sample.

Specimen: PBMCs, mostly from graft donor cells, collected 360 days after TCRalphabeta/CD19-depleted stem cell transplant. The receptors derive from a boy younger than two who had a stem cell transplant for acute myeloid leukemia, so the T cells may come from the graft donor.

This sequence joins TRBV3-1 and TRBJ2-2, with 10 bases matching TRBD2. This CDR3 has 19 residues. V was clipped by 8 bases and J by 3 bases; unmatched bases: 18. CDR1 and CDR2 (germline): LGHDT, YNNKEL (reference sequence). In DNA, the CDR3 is TGTGCCAGCTGTCCACTCCGGGTAGCGGGGGGAAGGGACACCGGGGAGCTGTTTTTT. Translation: CASCPLRVAGGRDTGELFF.

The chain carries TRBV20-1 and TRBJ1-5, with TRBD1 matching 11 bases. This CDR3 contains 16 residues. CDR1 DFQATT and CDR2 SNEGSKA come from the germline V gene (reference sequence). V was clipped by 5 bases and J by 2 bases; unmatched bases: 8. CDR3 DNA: TGCAGTGCTTCCGGGACAGGGGGAATTGGCAATCAGCCCCAGCATTTT. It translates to CSASGTGGIGNQPQHF.

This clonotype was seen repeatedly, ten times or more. The CDR3 DNA reads TGTGCCAGCAGCCAATCTAGCGAAAGGACGGATACGCAGTATTTT. Amino acid sequence: CASSQSSERTDTQYF. V and J are TRBV7-2 and TRBJ2-3, with a tentative D call TRBD2 (6 bases). The CDR3 extends over 15 amino acids. Trimming took off 5 bases at V and 6 bases at J, with 18 bases between the two ends. Looked up from germline, CDR1 is SGHTA and CDR2 is FQGNSA.

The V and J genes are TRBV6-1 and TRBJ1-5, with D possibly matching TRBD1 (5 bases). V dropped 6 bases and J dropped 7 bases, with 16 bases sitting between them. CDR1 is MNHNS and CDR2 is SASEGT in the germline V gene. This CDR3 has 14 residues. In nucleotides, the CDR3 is TGTGCCAGCAGCCGCCGAGGCAGGGAACAGCCCCAGCATTTT. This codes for CASSRRGREQPQHF.

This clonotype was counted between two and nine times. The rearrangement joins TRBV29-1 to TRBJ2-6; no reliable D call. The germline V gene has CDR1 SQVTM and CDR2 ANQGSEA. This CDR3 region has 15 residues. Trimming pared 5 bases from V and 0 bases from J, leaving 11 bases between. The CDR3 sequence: CSVSPGYSGANVLTF. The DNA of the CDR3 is TGCAGCGTTTCTCCGGGTTACTCTGGGGCCAACGTCCTGACTTTC. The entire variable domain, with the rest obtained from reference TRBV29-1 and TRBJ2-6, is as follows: SAVISQKPSRDICQRGTSLTIQCQVDSQVTMMFWYRQQPGQSLTLIATANQGSEATYESGFVIDKFPISRPNLTFSTLTVSNMSPEDSSIYLCSVSPGYSGANVLTFGAGSRLTVL.

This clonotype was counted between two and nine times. The CDR3 DNA reads TGTGCCAGCTCGCGCGGAAAAGAGACCCAGTACTTC. Translated: CASSRGKETQYF. The J gene is TRBJ2-5, the V gene TRBV18; D is undetermined. The CDR3 has 12 residues. Trimming shortened V by 6 bases and J by 3 bases, and 8 bases separated the two germline ends. Germline V gene data show CDR1 as KGHSH and CDR2 as LQKENI.

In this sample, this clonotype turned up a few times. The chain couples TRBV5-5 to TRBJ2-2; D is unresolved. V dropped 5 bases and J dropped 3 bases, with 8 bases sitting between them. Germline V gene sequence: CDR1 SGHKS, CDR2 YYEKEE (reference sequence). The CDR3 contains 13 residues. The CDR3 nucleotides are TGTGCCAGCAGATTTCCAGACACCGGGGAGCTGTTTTTT. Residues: CASRFPDTGELFF.

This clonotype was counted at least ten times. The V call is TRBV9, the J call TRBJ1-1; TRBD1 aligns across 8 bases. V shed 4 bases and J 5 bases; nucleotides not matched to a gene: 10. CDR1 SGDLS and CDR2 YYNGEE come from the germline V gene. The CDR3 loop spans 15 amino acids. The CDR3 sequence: CASSLVGQVRTEAFF. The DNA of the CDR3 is TGTGCCAGCAGCTTAGTGGGACAGGTGAGGACTGAAGCTTTCTTT.

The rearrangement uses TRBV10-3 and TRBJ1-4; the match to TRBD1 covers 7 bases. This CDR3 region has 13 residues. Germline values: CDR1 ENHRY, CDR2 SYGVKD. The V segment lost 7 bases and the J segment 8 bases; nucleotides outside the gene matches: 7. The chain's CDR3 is CAIKATGDEKLFF. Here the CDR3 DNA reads TGTGCCATCAAAGCAACAGGGGACGAAAAACTGTTTTTT.

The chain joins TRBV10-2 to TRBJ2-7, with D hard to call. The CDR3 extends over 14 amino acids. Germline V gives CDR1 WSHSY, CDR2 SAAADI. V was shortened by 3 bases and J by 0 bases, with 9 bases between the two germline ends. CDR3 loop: CASSDVLSSYEQYV. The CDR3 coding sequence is TGCGCCAGCAGTGATGTACTGAGCTCCTACGAGCAGTACGTC.

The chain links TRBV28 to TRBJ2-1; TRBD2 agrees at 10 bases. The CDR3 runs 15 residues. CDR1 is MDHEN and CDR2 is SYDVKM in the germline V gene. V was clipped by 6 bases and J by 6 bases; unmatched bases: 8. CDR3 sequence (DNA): TGTGCCAGCAGGCCTAGCGGGGGAGCCTTCAATGAGCAGTTCTTC. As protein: CASRPSGGAFNEQFF.

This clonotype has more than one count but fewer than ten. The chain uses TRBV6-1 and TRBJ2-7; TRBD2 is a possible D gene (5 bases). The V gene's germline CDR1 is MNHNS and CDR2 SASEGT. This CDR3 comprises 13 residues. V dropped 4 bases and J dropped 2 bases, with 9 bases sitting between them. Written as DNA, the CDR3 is TGTGCCAGCAGTGCATCGCGGGCCTACGAGCAGTACTTC. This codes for CASSASRAYEQYF.

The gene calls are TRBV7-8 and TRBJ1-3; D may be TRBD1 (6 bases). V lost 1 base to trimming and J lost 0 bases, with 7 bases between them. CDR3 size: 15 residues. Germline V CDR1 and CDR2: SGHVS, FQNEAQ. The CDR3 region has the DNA TGTGCCAGCAGCTTAGGGACAGCCTCTGGAAACACCATATATTTT. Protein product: CASSLGTASGNTIYF.

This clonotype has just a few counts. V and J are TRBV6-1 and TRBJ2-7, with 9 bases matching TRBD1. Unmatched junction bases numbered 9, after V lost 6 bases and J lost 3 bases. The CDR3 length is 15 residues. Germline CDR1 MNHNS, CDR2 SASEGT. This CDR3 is CASSQTGGRVYEQYF. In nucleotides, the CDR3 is TGTGCCAGCAGCCAGACAGGGGGTAGGGTCTACGAGCAGTACTTC.

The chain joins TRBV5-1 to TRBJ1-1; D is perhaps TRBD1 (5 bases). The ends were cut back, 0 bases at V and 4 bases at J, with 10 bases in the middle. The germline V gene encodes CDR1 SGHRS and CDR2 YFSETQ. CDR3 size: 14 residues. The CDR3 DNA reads TGCGCCAGCAGCTTGGGGGACTTGCTCACTGAAGCTTTCTTT. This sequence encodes CASSLGDLLTEAFF.

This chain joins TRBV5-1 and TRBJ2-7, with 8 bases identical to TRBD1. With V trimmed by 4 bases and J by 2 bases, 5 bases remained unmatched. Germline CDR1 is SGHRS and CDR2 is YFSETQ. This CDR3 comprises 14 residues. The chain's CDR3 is CASSRGQGPYEQYF. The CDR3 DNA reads TGCGCCAGCAGCCGTGGACAGGGCCCCTACGAGCAGTACTTC. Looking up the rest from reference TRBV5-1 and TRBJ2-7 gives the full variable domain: KAGVTQTPRYLIKTRGQQVTLSCSPISGHRSVSWYQQTPGQGLQFLFEYFSETQRNKGNFPGRFSGRQFSNSRSEMNVSTLELGDSALYLCASSRGQGPYEQYFGPGTRLTVT.

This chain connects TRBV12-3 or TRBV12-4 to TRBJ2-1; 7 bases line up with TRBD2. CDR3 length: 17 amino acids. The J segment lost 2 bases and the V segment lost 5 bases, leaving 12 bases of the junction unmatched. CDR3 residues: CASSPTLAAGPYNEQFF. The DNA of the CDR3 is TGTGCCAGCAGTCCAACACTAGCAGCGGGGCCCTACAATGAGCAGTTCTTC.

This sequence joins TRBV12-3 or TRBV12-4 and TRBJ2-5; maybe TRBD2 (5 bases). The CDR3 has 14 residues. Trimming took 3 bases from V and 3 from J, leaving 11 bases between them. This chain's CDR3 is CASSFRTLEETQYF. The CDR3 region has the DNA TGTGCCAGCAGTTTTAGGACTTTGGAAGAGACCCAGTACTTC.

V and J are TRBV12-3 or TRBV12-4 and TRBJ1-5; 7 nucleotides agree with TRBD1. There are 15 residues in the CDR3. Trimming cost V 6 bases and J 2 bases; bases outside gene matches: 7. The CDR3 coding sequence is TGTGCCAGCAGCTCGATGGGGACAGGCAATCAGCCCCAGCATTTT. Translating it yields CASSSMGTGNQPQHF.

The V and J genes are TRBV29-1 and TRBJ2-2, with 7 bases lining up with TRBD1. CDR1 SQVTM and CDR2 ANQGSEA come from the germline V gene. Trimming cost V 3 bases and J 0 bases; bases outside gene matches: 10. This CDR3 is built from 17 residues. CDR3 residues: CSVEKSTGPSNTGELFF. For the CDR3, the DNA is TGCAGCGTTGAGAAATCGACAGGGCCTTCGAACACCGGGGAGCTGTTTTTT.

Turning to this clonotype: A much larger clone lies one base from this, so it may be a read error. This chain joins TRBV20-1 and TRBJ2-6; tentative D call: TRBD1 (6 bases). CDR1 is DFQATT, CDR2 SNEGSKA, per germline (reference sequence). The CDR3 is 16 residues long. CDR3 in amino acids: CSAARTALSGANVLIF. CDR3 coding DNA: TGCAGTGCTGCACGGACAGCCCTCTCTGGGGCCAACGTCCTGATTTTC.

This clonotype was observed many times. CDR3 sequence reads: CASSYTAGQTNSGAEVLTF. The CDR3 bases are TGTGCCAGCAGTTACACTGCGGGACAAACCAACTCTGGGGCCGAAGTCCTGACTTTC. The rearrangement joins TRBV6-5 to TRBJ2-6; D is possibly TRBD1 or TRBD2 (6 bases each). This CDR3 is 19 amino acids long. Trimming cost V 2 bases and J 13 bases, with 30 bases left between them. Looked up from germline, CDR1 is MNHEY and CDR2 is SVGAGI.

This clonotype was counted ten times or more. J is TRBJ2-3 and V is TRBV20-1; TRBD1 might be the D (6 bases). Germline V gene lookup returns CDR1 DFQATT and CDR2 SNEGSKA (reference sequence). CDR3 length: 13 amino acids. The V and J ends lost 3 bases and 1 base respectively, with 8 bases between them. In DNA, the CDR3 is TGCAGTGCTAGGGGGGCGCGCACAGATACGCAGTATTTT. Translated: CSARGARTDTQYF.

The CDR3 here is CASSLRSGPSGTDTQYF. As DNA, the CDR3 is TGTGCCAGCAGCTTAAGGTCCGGGCCCTCGGGCACAGATACGCAGTATTTT. The chain recombines TRBV7-3 with TRBJ2-3, with unresolved D. This CDR3 is 17 amino acids long. Germline CDR1 is SGHTA and CDR2 is FQGTGA. The V end lost 1 base, the J end lost 1 base, and 15 bases lay between the germline ends.

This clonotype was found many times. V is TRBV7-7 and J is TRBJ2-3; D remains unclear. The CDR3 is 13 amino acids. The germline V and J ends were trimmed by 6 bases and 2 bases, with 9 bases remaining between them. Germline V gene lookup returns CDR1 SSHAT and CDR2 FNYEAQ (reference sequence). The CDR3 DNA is TGTGCCAGCAGTCCGGACCTCACAGATACGCAGTATTTT. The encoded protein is CASSPDLTDTQYF.

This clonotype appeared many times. The CDR3 DNA reads as TGTGCCAGCGGCAGACAGGGGAGCGGGGAGCTGTTTTTT. Translating gives CASGRQGSGELFF. V gene TRBV6-2 or TRBV6-3 combines with J gene TRBJ2-2, with 8 bases identical to TRBD1. CDR1 and CDR2 (germline): MNHEY, SVGEGT. The length of the CDR3 is 13 residues. V lost 8 bases to trimming and J lost 7 bases; unmatched junction nucleotides: 6.

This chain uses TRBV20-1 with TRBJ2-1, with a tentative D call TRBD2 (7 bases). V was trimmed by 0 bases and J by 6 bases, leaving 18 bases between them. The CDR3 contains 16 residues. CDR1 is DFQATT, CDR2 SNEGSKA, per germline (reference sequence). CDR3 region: CSARDGGGGIGNEQFF. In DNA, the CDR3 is TGCAGTGCTAGAGATGGGGGAGGGGGAATAGGCAATGAGCAGTTCTTC.

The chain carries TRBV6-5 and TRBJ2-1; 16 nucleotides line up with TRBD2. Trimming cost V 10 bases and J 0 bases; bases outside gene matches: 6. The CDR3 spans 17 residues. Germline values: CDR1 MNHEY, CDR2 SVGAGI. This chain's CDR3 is CATPGLAGGGSYNEQFF. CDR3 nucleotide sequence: TGTGCCACTCCGGGACTAGCGGGGGGGGGCTCCTACAATGAGCAGTTCTTC.

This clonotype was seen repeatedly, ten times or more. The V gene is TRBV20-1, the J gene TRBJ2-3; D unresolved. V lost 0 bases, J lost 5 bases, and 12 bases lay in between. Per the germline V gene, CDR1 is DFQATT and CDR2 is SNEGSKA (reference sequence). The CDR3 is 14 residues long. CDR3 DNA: TGCAGTGCTAGAGATTTTCGCCGCCGAGATACGCAGTATTTT. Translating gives CSARDFRRRDTQYF.

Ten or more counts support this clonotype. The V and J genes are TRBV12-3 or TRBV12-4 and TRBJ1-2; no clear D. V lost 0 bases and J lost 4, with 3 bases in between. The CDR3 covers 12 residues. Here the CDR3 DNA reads TGTGCCAGCAGTTTAGCTTCCTATGGCTACACCTTC. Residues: CASSLASYGYTF.